A single sample is the source of the 10 T cell receptor beta chains below, sequenced in a study of neurological immune-mediated disorders. MiXCR, applied by TCRdb to the 5' RACE reads, yields one record per CDR3 protein. The data contain about 120,000 distinct CDR3 sequences, more than 2.5% of them singletons. The source material was PBMCs. These receptors came from a woman in her twenties or thirties with multiple sclerosis.

This clonotype came up many times. The chain joins TRBV3-1 to TRBJ1-1; D is ambiguous. The CDR3 runs to 16 residues. Germline assignment: CDR1 LGHDT and CDR2 YNNKEL (reference sequence). Trimming removed 1 base from V and 1 base from J, with 13 bases in between. The DNA for the CDR3 is TGTGCCAGCAGCCAAGCCTTGATGAAAGGGAACACTGAAGCTTTCTTT. Translated: CASSQALMKGNTEAFF. Based on the CDR3 plus reference TRBV3-1 and TRBJ1-1, the full variable domain is DTAVSQTPKYLVTQMGNDKSIKCEQNLGHDTMYWYKQDSKKFLKIMFSYNNKELIINETVPNRFSPKSPDKAHLNLHINSLELGDSAVYFCASSQALMKGNTEAFFGQGTRLTVV.

This clonotype has ten or more counts. This chain connects TRBV5-5 to TRBJ1-5, with D possibly being TRBD1 (6 bases). V lost 0 bases to trimming and J lost 7 bases, with 14 bases between them. The germline gives CDR1 SGHKS, CDR2 YYEKEE (reference sequence). This CDR3 has 15 residues. The CDR3 sequence is CASSLGMGGRQPQHF. For the CDR3, the DNA is TGTGCCAGCAGCTTGGGTATGGGGGGCCGACAGCCCCAGCATTTT.

This clonotype was detected ten times or more. This chain connects TRBV7-9 to TRBJ2-7, with 7 bases identical to TRBD1. The CDR3 has 15 amino acids. Germline CDR1 SEHNR, CDR2 FQNEAQ (reference sequence). Trimming cost V 1 base and J 2 bases; bases outside gene matches: 5. The CDR3 coding sequence is TGTGCCAGCAGCTTAGGCTCAGGGGGTACCTACGAGCAGTACTTC. Residues: CASSLGSGGTYEQYF.

This clonotype was recorded many times. The rearrangement joins TRBV20-1 to TRBJ1-4; D is unresolved. The CDR3 length is 12 residues. The germline V and J ends were trimmed by 3 bases and 5 bases, with 7 bases remaining between them. From germline, CDR1 is DFQATT and CDR2 SNEGSKA (reference sequence). CDR3 DNA sequence: TGCAGTGCTAGCTCCCCGAATGAAAAACTGTTTTTT. Translating gives CSASSPNEKLFF.

This clonotype has ten or more counts. V is TRBV6-5 and J is TRBJ1-1; the D is unclear. This CDR3 is built from 12 residues. Between the trimmed V and J ends, which lost 6 bases and 4 bases, there was a span of 9 bases. The germline V gene encodes CDR1 MNHEY and CDR2 SVGAGI. The CDR3: CASSNTGTEAFF. As DNA, the CDR3 is TGTGCCAGCAGCAACACGGGCACTGAAGCTTTCTTT.

This clonotype occurred many times. The rearrangement joins TRBV20-1 to TRBJ1-5, with 7 bases aligning to TRBD1. The CDR3 is 11 residues long. Germline V gene sequence: CDR1 DFQATT, CDR2 SNEGSKA (reference sequence). V gave up 4 bases and J gave up 11 bases; unmatched junction bases: 5. CDR3 residues: CSAIGGLAQHF. CDR3 DNA sequence: TGCAGTGCTATAGGGGGCCTGGCCCAGCATTTT.

This clonotype occurred many times. The rearrangement uses TRBV7-8 and TRBJ2-2, with 7 positions matching TRBD2. Trimming took 2 bases from V and 8 from J; bases not matched to a gene: 11. The CDR3 is made up of 16 amino acids. Germline CDR1 SGHVS, CDR2 FQNEAQ. CDR3 protein: CASSLKGLAARGELFF. Written as DNA, the CDR3 is TGTGCCAGCAGCTTAAAGGGGCTAGCGGCAAGAGGGGAGCTGTTTTTT.

This clonotype occurred many times. CDR3 sequence (DNA): TGTGCCAGCAGCTTGATCGACAGGAACAATGAGCAGTTCTTC. Translation gives CASSLIDRNNEQFF. The V and J genes are TRBV5-4 and TRBJ2-1; D is possibly TRBD1 (6 bases). Germline-derived CDR1 and CDR2 are SGHNT and YYREEE (reference sequence). The length of the CDR3 is 14 residues. V was trimmed by 1 base and J by 5 bases, leaving 10 bases between them.

This clonotype showed up many times. The rearrangement uses TRBV5-5 and TRBJ2-1, with D possibly being TRBD1 or TRBD2 (5 bases each). From germline, CDR1 is SGHKS and CDR2 YYEKEE (reference sequence). V was cut by 0 bases and J by 4 bases, with 14 bases left in between. This CDR3 region has 16 residues. CDR3 sequence reads: CASSLGGYSLYNEQFF. The CDR3 DNA sequence: TGTGCCAGCAGCTTGGGGGGGTACAGCCTATACAATGAGCAGTTCTTC.

This clonotype was observed at least ten times. The rearrangement uses TRBV20-1 and TRBJ2-1, with a weak D call TRBD1 (5 bases). V dropped 1 base and J dropped 4 bases, with 14 bases sitting between them. The CDR3 contains 15 residues. Germline V gives CDR1 DFQATT, CDR2 SNEGSKA (reference sequence). The CDR3 DNA is TGCAGTGCTAGAGGGGGCGATTCCTTATACAATGAGCAGTTCTTC. It encodes CSARGGDSLYNEQFF.